Listed here are 24 T cell receptor beta chains from one sample, sequenced in a study of cytomegalovirus exposure and HLA in healthy donors. The study ran its PCR with 60 Vbeta and 13 Jbeta primers. The data were produced by immunoSEQ multiplex PCR, yet TCRdb's version contains in-frame clones alone and is incomplete. The table shows approximately 120,000 clones, with more than 65% occurring only once. The sequenced material came from PBMCs. The receptor set was obtained from a woman aged 60 to 75 in good health and CMV-seropositive.

CDR3 region: CASSARRDSVYEQYF. As DNA, the CDR3 is TGTGCCAGCAGTGCACGACGGGACAGCGTCTACGAGCAGTACTTC. The gene calls are TRBV4-2 and TRBJ2-7; TRBD1 matches 7 bases. CDR3 length: 15 residues. The trim removed 6 bases at V and 3 bases at J, leaving 11 bases unmatched. Germline loops: CDR1 LGHNA, CDR2 YNFKEQ.

The sample holds one count of this clone. This chain connects TRBV11-2 to TRBJ2-1; 15 bases agree with TRBD2. The CDR3 has 19 amino acids. V shed 5 bases and J 9 bases; nucleotides not matched to a gene: 17. Germline V CDR1 and CDR2: SGHAT, FQNNGV. The CDR3 sequence is CASSLLAKGTSGRRGEQFF. CDR3 in DNA: TGTGCCAGCAGCCTGCTTGCGAAAGGGACTAGCGGGAGGCGGGGTGAGCAGTTCTTC.

This chain connects TRBV4-2 to TRBJ2-3; 8 bases align to TRBD1. In germline, CDR1 is LGHNA, CDR2 YNFKEQ. V lost 4 bases, J lost 1 base, and 16 bases stayed unmatched. The CDR3 runs to 19 residues. For the CDR3, the DNA is TGTGCCAGCAGCCTAACGCTTTCGACAGGGGAGATGCGCACAGATACGCAGTATTTT. Its protein is CASSLTLSTGEMRTDTQYF.

J is TRBJ1-1 and V is TRBV30, with D possibly being TRBD1 (5 bases). The germline gives CDR1 GTSNPN, CDR2 SVGIG (reference sequence). Trimming took off 4 bases at V and 0 bases at J, with 9 bases between the two ends. This CDR3 is 13 amino acids long. The CDR3 here is CAWTRQLNTEAFF. CDR3 bases: TGTGCCTGGACGCGACAGTTGAACACTGAAGCTTTCTTT.

The chain links TRBV2 to TRBJ1-2; 7 bases are shared with TRBD1. Losses at the gene ends were 8 bases for V and 2 bases for J; bases not matched to a gene: 5. The CDR3 runs 13 residues. In germline, CDR1 is SNHLY, CDR2 FYNNEI. The CDR3 DNA reads TGTGCCAGCGAGGGACAGACGAACTATGGCTACACCTTC. Encoded protein: CASEGQTNYGYTF.

The CDR3 loop reads CASSSDYSGPTPYNEQFF. DNA for the CDR3: TGTGCCAGCAGCTCAGACTATAGCGGTCCAACCCCCTACAATGAGCAGTTCTTC. The genes are TRBV5-6 and TRBJ2-1, with a tentative D call TRBD2 (6 bases). This CDR3 is built from 18 residues. V gave up 3 bases and J gave up 2 bases, with 21 bases separating them. CDR1 and CDR2 from the germline V gene are SGHDT and YYEEEE.

V and J are TRBV6-6 and TRBJ1-3; D is unresolved. The germline V and J ends were trimmed by 6 bases and 0 bases, with 9 bases remaining between them. CDR3 length: 14 amino acids. Germline CDR1 is MNHNY and CDR2 is SVGAGI (reference sequence). The CDR3 region has the DNA TGTGCCAGCAGGCTACCCTACTCTGGAAACACCATATATTTT. Residues: CASRLPYSGNTIYF.

The chain recombines TRBV7-6 with TRBJ2-1; 7 bases match TRBD2. The CDR3 has 17 amino acids. Looked up from germline, CDR1 is SGHVS and CDR2 is FNYEAQ. Germline trimming cut 2 bases from V and 7 bases from J; bases unmatched to any gene: 14. The CDR3 DNA reads TGTGCCAGCAGCTTAAGTACATCGGGGGGAACTGTGAATGAGCAGTTCTTC. Amino acids: CASSLSTSGGTVNEQFF.

V and J are TRBV10-3 and TRBJ1-2; tentative D call: TRBD1 (6 bases). The CDR3 loop spans 13 amino acids. With 4 bases removed from V and 1 base from J, the gap between germline ends came to 7 bases. Germline CDR1 is ENHRY and CDR2 is SYGVKD. CDR3 sequence (DNA): TGTGCCATCAGTGGACAGGTTAACTATGGCTACACCTTC. Translating gives CAISGQVNYGYTF.

V usage is TRBV12-5 and J usage is TRBJ2-2; 10 bases agree with TRBD2. This CDR3 contains 21 residues. From germline, CDR1 is LGHNT and CDR2 FRNRAP. V dropped 7 bases and J dropped 5; count of bases not matched to a gene: 25. The CDR3 coding sequence is TGTGCTAGTGCCAGATCCCAGCGGGGGGGCCTTCTGGTGGAGCGGACCGGGGAGCTGTTTTTT. Residues: CASARSQRGGLLVERTGELFF.

This clone was counted a few times. The V gene is TRBV27, the J gene TRBJ1-4; D is perhaps TRBD1 (5 bases). CDR3 length: 14 residues. The germline gives CDR1 MNHEY, CDR2 SMNVEV (reference sequence). The germline V and J ends were trimmed by 6 bases and 1 base, with 9 bases remaining between them. The CDR3 loop reads CASSGGGTNEKLFF. The CDR3 nucleotides read TGTGCCAGCAGCGGGGGTGGAACTAATGAAAAACTGTTTTTT.

This clone has a single count. The chain employs TRBV27 and TRBJ2-2; 11 bases align to TRBD1. Trimming cost V 5 bases and J 4 bases; bases outside gene matches: 6. Germline V gene sequence: CDR1 MNHEY, CDR2 SMNVEV (reference sequence). The CDR3 length is 16 residues. For the CDR3, the DNA is TGTGCCAGCAGTCCGCGGACAGGGGGCGGCACCGGGGAGCTGTTTTTT. This encodes CASSPRTGGGTGELFF.

The chain's CDR3 is CASSPQAGGLQETQYF. DNA for the CDR3: TGCGCCAGCAGCCCCCAAGCGGGGGGGCTCCAAGAGACCCAGTACTTC. The chain employs TRBV5-1 and TRBJ2-5; 10 positions match TRBD2. CDR1 and CDR2 (germline): SGHRS, YFSETQ. The CDR3 covers 16 residues. The ends lost 4 bases at V and 1 base at J; junction bases unmatched: 7.

V gene TRBV30 combines with J gene TRBJ2-2; possible D gene TRBD1, 6 bases. Germline CDR1 and CDR2: GTSNPN and SVGIG (reference sequence). This CDR3 spans 15 amino acids. Trimming removed 4 bases at V and 1 base at J, with 13 bases between. The CDR3 loop is CAWKQDSGNTGELFF. The CDR3 bases are TGTGCCTGGAAACAGGACAGCGGGAACACCGGGGAGCTGTTTTTT.

The V and J genes are TRBV5-1 and TRBJ1-1; possibly TRBD1 for D (6 bases). Germline CDR1 and CDR2: SGHRS and YFSETQ. The V gene lost 4 bases and the J gene lost 5 bases, with 15 bases spanning the gap. This CDR3 has 14 amino acids. The CDR3 loop is CASSMNRVWTEAFF. CDR3 nucleotides: TGCGCCAGCAGCATGAACAGGGTATGGACTGAAGCTTTCTTT.

The sample holds a few counts of this clone. This sequence joins TRBV30 and TRBJ2-7; D is ambiguous. V dropped 8 bases and J dropped 0 bases, with 8 bases sitting between them. From germline, CDR1 is GTSNPN and CDR2 SVGIG (reference sequence). The CDR3 covers 11 residues. This chain's CDR3 is CAGRISYEQYF. In DNA form, the CDR3 reads TGTGCCGGTAGAATCTCCTACGAGCAGTACTTC.

In its sample, this clone was seen once. V usage is TRBV19 and J usage is TRBJ1-3, with a weak D call TRBD1 (6 bases). The CDR3 spans 14 residues. V lost 5 bases, J lost 2 bases, and 10 bases lay in between. Germline V gives CDR1 LNHDA, CDR2 SQIVND (reference sequence). The CDR3 region is CASSVQGTGNTIYF. In DNA form, the CDR3 reads TGTGCCAGTAGTGTCCAGGGGACTGGAAACACCATATATTTT.

The chain has TRBV30 and TRBJ2-7; 7 bases map to TRBD2. The CDR3 is made up of 14 amino acids. Per germline, CDR1 GTSNPN and CDR2 SVGIG (reference sequence). The junction had 4 bases not matched to a gene; V was cut back by 2 bases and J by 0 bases. The CDR3 nucleotides are TGTGCCTGGAGTATCGGGGGGAGCTCCTACGAGCAGTACTTC. Amino acid sequence: CAWSIGGSSYEQYF.

This clone was detected only a few times. The genes are TRBV6-5 and TRBJ1-3; D uncertain. Trimming removed 0 bases from V and 0 bases from J, with 9 bases in between. Germline loops: CDR1 MNHEY, CDR2 SVGAGI. The CDR3 consists of 16 residues. CDR3 coding DNA: TGTGCCAGCAGTTACTCTATGGGCGTCTCTGGAAACACCATATATTTT. This sequence encodes CASSYSMGVSGNTIYF.

The rearrangement links TRBV7-6 to TRBJ2-3; TRBD1 is a possible D gene (8 bases). Germline loops: CDR1 SGHVS, CDR2 FNYEAQ. The CDR3 covers 15 residues. Trimming left V 7 bases short and J 4 bases short, with 18 bases between. CDR3 residues: CASIRGRGRSDTQYF. CDR3 DNA: TGTGCCAGCATCAGGGGGCGGGGGAGGTCAGATACGCAGTATTTT.

The chain is built from TRBV7-6 and TRBJ1-3; D gene ambiguous. This CDR3 contains 14 residues. Germline V gene lookup returns CDR1 SGHVS and CDR2 FNYEAQ. V was cut by 2 bases and J by 0 bases, with 5 bases left in between. The CDR3 coding sequence is TGTGCCAGCAGCTTACGTAGCTCTGGAAACACCATATATTTT. Protein: CASSLRSSGNTIYF. Based on the CDR3 plus reference TRBV7-6 and TRBJ1-3, the full variable domain is GAGVSQSPRYKVTKRGQDVALRCDPISGHVSLYWYRQALGQGPEFLTYFNYEAQQDKSGLPNDRFSAERPEGSISTLTIQRTEQRDSAMYRCASSLRSSGNTIYFGEGSWLTVV.

This clone was recorded a few times. The rearrangement uses TRBV30 and TRBJ2-3, with TRBD1 matching 7 bases. Germline V lookup: CDR1 GTSNPN, CDR2 SVGIG (reference sequence). With V trimmed by 1 base and J by 3 bases, 7 bases remained unmatched. This CDR3 has 15 amino acids. CDR3 loop: CAWSGGDSRTDTQYF. DNA for the CDR3: TGTGCCTGGAGTGGAGGGGACAGCAGGACAGATACGCAGTATTTT.

The V and J genes are TRBV18 and TRBJ2-7; 9 bases agree with TRBD1. The V gene end was trimmed by 3 bases and the J gene end by 4 bases; junction bases not matched to a gene: 7. The CDR3 loop spans 15 amino acids. Germline V gene lookup returns CDR1 KGHSH and CDR2 LQKENI. CDR3 nucleotides: TGTGCCAGCTCACCGGGACAGGGTCTATCATACGAGCAGTACTTC. Translating gives CASSPGQGLSYEQYF.

In its sample, this clone was seen a few times. The chain carries TRBV5-5 and TRBJ2-3; 7 nucleotides line up with TRBD1. There are 15 residues in the CDR3. Germline trimming cut 1 base from V and 4 bases from J; bases unmatched to any gene: 6. CDR1 and CDR2 (germline): SGHKS, YYEKEE (reference sequence). The CDR3 DNA reads as TGTGCCAGCAGCTTGCGGGACAGTAGGGCAGATACGCAGTATTTT. Translated, it gives CASSLRDSRADTQYF.